The 21 T cell receptor beta chains listed next were all sequenced from one sample in a study of immune evolution from preneoplasia to lung adenocarcinoma. Sequencing used immunoSEQ multiplex PCR; TCRdb keeps in-frame clones, though not all of them. The sample lists around 2,000 clones, roughly 80% occurring once. The sequenced material came from FFPE adjacent normal lung tissue. These receptors all come from a person in their sixties or seventies with lung adenocarcinoma.

The chain uses TRBV18 and TRBJ2-2; D remains ambiguous. This CDR3 contains 15 residues. Germline V gives CDR1 KGHSH, CDR2 LQKENI. The germline V and J ends were trimmed by 6 bases and 2 bases, with 13 bases remaining between them. CDR3 in amino acids: CASSRNPENTGELFF. CDR3 DNA sequence: TGTGCCAGCTCCCGTAATCCCGAAAACACCGGGGAGCTGTTTTTT.

The chain carries TRBV4-1 and TRBJ1-1; unclear D gene. The CDR3 is 16 residues long. Germline CDR1 and CDR2: MGHRA and YSYEKL. Trimming shortened V by 4 bases and J by 1 base, and 16 bases separated the two germline ends. The CDR3: CASSLPLDPGNTEAFF. As DNA, the CDR3 is TGCGCCAGCAGCCTTCCCCTCGATCCGGGGAACACTGAAGCTTTCTTT.

The V call is TRBV28, the J call TRBJ1-1; no clear D. V lost 1 base, J lost 1 base, and 7 bases lay in between. The CDR3 totals 14 residues. Germline loops: CDR1 MDHEN, CDR2 SYDVKM. DNA of the CDR3: TGTGCCAGCAGTTTATCCCTCGAGAACACTGAAGCTTTCTTT. This gives the protein CASSLSLENTEAFF.

As for this clone: Within the sample, other DNA sequences also encode this same CDR3. The V call is TRBV7-6, the J call TRBJ2-1, with 9 bases fitting TRBD1. This CDR3 is 15 amino acids long. Losses at the gene ends were 3 bases for V and 4 bases for J; bases not matched to a gene: 4. Germline lookup yields CDR1 SGHVS and CDR2 FNYEAQ. The CDR3 reads CASSLGQGDYNEQFF. CDR3 nucleotide sequence: TGTGCCAGCAGCTTGGGACAGGGCGATTACAATGAGCAGTTCTTC.

This clone came up once. This sequence joins TRBV6-4 and TRBJ2-1; 11 bases align to TRBD1. The germline gives CDR1 MRHNA, CDR2 SNTAGT. CDR3 size: 15 residues. V trimming: 3 bases; J trimming: 9 bases; junction bases outside the gene matches: 7. The CDR3 protein is CASSEAGTGGFEQFF. CDR3 in DNA: TGTGCCAGCAGTGAGGCCGGGACAGGGGGGTTTGAGCAGTTCTTC.

The chain links TRBV6-5 to TRBJ1-4; 7 nucleotides line up with TRBD1. With 6 bases clipped from V and 5 bases from J, the junction kept 0 bases outside the gene matches. CDR1 MNHEY and CDR2 SVGAGI come from the germline V gene. The CDR3 is 12 amino acids. The CDR3, as DNA: TGTGCCAGCAGGACAGGGAATGAAAAACTGTTTTTT. It translates to CASRTGNEKLFF.

In this sample, this clone turned up a few times. J is TRBJ2-7 and V is TRBV6-6, with TRBD1 matching 7 bases. With V trimmed by 4 bases and J by 6 bases, 9 bases remained unmatched. Germline lookup yields CDR1 MNHNY and CDR2 SVGAGI (reference sequence). This CDR3 comprises 14 residues. The CDR3 is CASSSTGLNGEQYF. CDR3 nucleotide sequence: TGTGCCAGCAGTTCGACAGGGTTGAACGGCGAGCAGTACTTC.

The V call is TRBV11-1, the J call TRBJ2-5, with 14 bases identical to TRBD2. The V and J ends lost 0 bases and 3 bases, in that order; junction bases with no gene match: 6. Germline CDR1 and CDR2: SGHAT and FQDESV (reference sequence). The CDR3 consists of 18 residues. The CDR3 region has the DNA TGTGCCAGCAGCTTAGCGTCAATGGGACTAGCGGGGGAAGAGACCCAGTACTTC. As protein: CASSLASMGLAGEETQYF.

This clone was seen a single time. The J gene is TRBJ2-1, the V gene TRBV6-5; no firm D call. The CDR3 runs to 12 residues. Per germline, CDR1 MNHEY and CDR2 SVGAGI. The germline V and J ends were trimmed by 3 bases and 6 bases, with 6 bases remaining between them. CDR3 DNA sequence: TGTGCCAGCAGTTATGGGCGCAATGAGCAGTTCTTC. Translating it yields CASSYGRNEQFF.

The chain has TRBV27 and TRBJ2-1; 10 bases map to TRBD2. Trimming cost V 3 bases and J 9 bases; bases outside gene matches: 23. Germline V gene lookup returns CDR1 MNHEY and CDR2 SMNVEV (reference sequence). The CDR3 is made up of 20 amino acids. The chain's CDR3 is CASSFWVSGSGGFTNAEQFF. CDR3 nucleotide sequence: TGTGCCAGCAGTTTTTGGGTTAGTGGTAGCGGGGGGTTCACAAATGCTGAGCAGTTCTTC.

This sequence joins TRBV7-6 and TRBJ1-4, with 8 bases aligning to TRBD1. Per the germline V gene, CDR1 is SGHVS and CDR2 is FNYEAQ. The CDR3 has 14 amino acids. V was clipped by 3 bases and J by 7 bases; unmatched bases: 4. Written as DNA, the CDR3 is TGTGCCAGCAGCTTCGGACAGGGCAGTGAAAAACTGTTTTTT. It codes for CASSFGQGSEKLFF.

The genes are TRBV6-6 and TRBJ2-7; TRBD2 matches at 8 bases. Germline V gene sequence: CDR1 MNHNY, CDR2 SVGAGI (reference sequence). This CDR3 has 15 residues. Trimming at V came to 5 bases and at J to 4 bases, leaving 10 bases not matched to a gene. The CDR3 nucleotides read TGTGCCAGCAGTCCCTACCAGCGGGGGTCTTACGAGCAGTACTTC. It codes for CASSPYQRGSYEQYF.

The genes are TRBV7-9 and TRBJ2-5; D not resolved. This CDR3 is built from 11 residues. Trimming took 5 bases from V and 2 from J, leaving 3 bases between them. The germline V gene encodes CDR1 SEHNR and CDR2 FQNEAQ (reference sequence). CDR3 nucleotide sequence: TGTGCCAGCAGCAATCAAGAGACCCAGTACTTC. As protein: CASSNQETQYF.

The chain recombines TRBV5-1 with TRBJ2-3; D tentatively reads TRBD1 or TRBD2 (8 bases each). Germline CDR1 and CDR2: SGHRS and YFSETQ. Trimming cost V 4 bases and J 2 bases, with 23 bases left between them. CDR3 length equals 18 residues. CDR3 protein: CASSLRDRRGVNTDTQYF. CDR3 in DNA: TGCGCCAGCAGCCTCCGGGACAGGCGGGGGGTAAACACAGATACGCAGTATTTT.

This sequence joins TRBV13 and TRBJ2-7; no clear D. V lost 4 bases, J lost 4 bases, and 14 bases lay in between. CDR1 is PRHDT and CDR2 is FYEKMQ in the germline V gene (reference sequence). The CDR3 extends over 14 amino acids. As DNA, the CDR3 is TGTGCCAGCAGCTCCCGGGTCGATCGTTACGAGCAGTACTTC. Residues: CASSSRVDRYEQYF.

The chain combines TRBV29-1 with TRBJ2-2; tentative D call: TRBD1 (5 bases). Germline CDR1 and CDR2: SQVTM and ANQGSEA. This CDR3 is built from 14 residues. V gave up 6 bases and J gave up 0 bases, with 11 bases separating them. CDR3 residues: CSVRRESNTGELFF. Here the CDR3 DNA reads TGCAGCGTCCGCAGGGAATCGAACACCGGGGAGCTGTTTTTT.

The chain carries TRBV30 and TRBJ2-1; 9 nucleotides agree with TRBD2. Germline V CDR1 and CDR2: GTSNPN, SVGIG (reference sequence). V shed 2 bases and J 1 base; nucleotides not matched to a gene: 9. The CDR3 contains 17 residues. The CDR3 bases are TGTGCCTGGAGTAGAAGCGGGGGGTTAGTATCCTACAATGAGCAGTTCTTC. It is translated as CAWSRSGGLVSYNEQFF.

CDR3 region: CASTLGAGNQPQHF. In DNA form, the CDR3 reads TGTGCCAGCACTCTGGGGGCAGGCAATCAGCCCCAGCATTTT. The chain carries TRBV6-6 and TRBJ1-5, with D possibly TRBD1 on 6 matching bases. Trimming took 7 bases from V and 2 from J, leaving 12 bases between them. The CDR3 sequence is 14 residues long. Looked up from germline, CDR1 is MNHNY and CDR2 is SVGAGI (reference sequence).

The V call is TRBV6-5, the J call TRBJ1-2, with a possible D match to TRBD1 (5 bases). V dropped 7 bases and J dropped 7 bases, with 19 bases sitting between them. The CDR3 runs 14 residues. Germline V gene data show CDR1 as MNHEY and CDR2 as SVGAGI. CDR3 bases: TGTGCCAGCATCCCGGGGTCGGGTAGGGGTGGCTACACCTTC. Amino acids: CASIPGSGRGGYTF.

The CDR3 sequence is CSVVLAGGLKEQFF. DNA of the CDR3: TGCAGCGTTGTTCTAGCGGGGGGGCTGAAGGAGCAGTTCTTC. This rearrangement joins TRBV29-1 to TRBJ2-1; TRBD2 agrees at 12 bases. CDR1 and CDR2 (germline): SQVTM, ANQGSEA. CDR3 length: 14 residues. After removal of 4 bases from V and 10 bases from J, the junction contained 8 bases not matched to a gene.

This clone has a single count. The chain recombines TRBV7-2 with TRBJ1-1, with 8 bases identical to TRBD1. CDR1 is SGHTA, CDR2 FQGNSA, per germline. CDR3 size: 15 residues. J lost 6 bases, V lost 5 bases, and 11 bases had no gene match. CDR3 sequence reads: CASSPTGTGVSEAFF. CDR3 nucleotide sequence: TGTGCCAGCAGCCCGACCGGGACAGGCGTTTCTGAAGCTTTCTTT.